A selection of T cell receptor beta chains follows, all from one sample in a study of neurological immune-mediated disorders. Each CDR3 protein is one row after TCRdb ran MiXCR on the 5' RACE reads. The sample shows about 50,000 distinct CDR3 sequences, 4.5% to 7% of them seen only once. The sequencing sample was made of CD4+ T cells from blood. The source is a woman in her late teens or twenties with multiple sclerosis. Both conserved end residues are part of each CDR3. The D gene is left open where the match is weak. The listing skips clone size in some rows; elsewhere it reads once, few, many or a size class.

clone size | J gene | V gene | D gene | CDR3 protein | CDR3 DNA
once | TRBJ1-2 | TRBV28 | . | CASMPPGVNYGYTF | TGTGCCAGCATGCCCCCGGGCGTAAACTATGGCTACACCTTC
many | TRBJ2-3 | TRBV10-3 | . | CATSDRRDADTQYF | TGTGCCACCAGTGACAGGCGGGACGCAGATACGCAGTATTTT
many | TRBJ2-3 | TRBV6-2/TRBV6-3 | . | CASSYGSTQYF | TGTGCCAGCAGTTACGGGAGTACGCAGTATTTT
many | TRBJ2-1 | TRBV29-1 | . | CSVEDGYSESSYNEQFF | TGCAGCGTTGAAGATGGGTATAGCGAAAGCTCCTACAATGAGCAGTTCTTC
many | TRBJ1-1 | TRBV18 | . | CASSRSTGNRNTEAFF | TGTGCCAGCTCACGCAGCACAGGGAATCGGAACACTGAAGCTTTCTTT
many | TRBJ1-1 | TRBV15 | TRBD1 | CATSRTIDRGETEAFF | TGTGCCACCAGCAGAACCATCGACAGGGGGGAAACTGAAGCTTTCTTT
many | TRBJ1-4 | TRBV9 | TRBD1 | CASSVEGGGGLFF | TGTGCCAGCAGCGTAGAAGGAGGGGGCGGCCTGTTTTTT
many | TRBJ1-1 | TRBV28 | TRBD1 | CASKTGATEAFF | TGTGCCAGCAAGACAGGGGCCACTGAAGCTTTCTTT
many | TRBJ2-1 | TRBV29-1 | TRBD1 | CSVDRTGDYNEQFF | TGCAGCGTTGACCGGACAGGGGACTACAATGAGCAGTTCTTC
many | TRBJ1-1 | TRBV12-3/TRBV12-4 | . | CASSLSHEAFF | TGTGCCAGCAGTTTAAGCCATGAAGCTTTCTTT
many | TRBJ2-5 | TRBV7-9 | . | CASSGRGLETQYF | TGTGCCAGCAGCGGGCGTGGACTAGAGACCCAGTACTTC
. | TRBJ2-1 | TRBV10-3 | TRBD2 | CAISEVAGGYNEQFF | TGTGCCATCAGTGAGGTAGCGGGAGGTTACAATGAGCAGTTCTTC
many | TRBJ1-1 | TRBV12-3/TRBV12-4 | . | CASSPSSGGGAFF | TGTGCCAGCAGTCCCAGTTCCGGGGGGGGAGCTTTCTTT
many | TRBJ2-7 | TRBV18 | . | CASSPSNRGTKTYEQYF | TGTGCCAGCTCACCTTCAAACAGGGGGACTAAAACCTACGAGCAGTACTTC
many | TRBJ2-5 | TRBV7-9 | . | CASSPRGHQFQETQYF | TGTGCCAGCAGCCCCCGGGGACACCAATTCCAAGAGACCCAGTACTTC
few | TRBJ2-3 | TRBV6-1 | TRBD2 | CASDLGSGRPTDTQYF | TGTGCCAGCGACCTTGGGAGCGGGAGGCCCACAGATACGCAGTATTTT
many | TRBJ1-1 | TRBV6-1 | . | CASSELGGTEAFF | TGTGCCAGCAGTGAATTAGGGGGGACTGAAGCTTTCTTT
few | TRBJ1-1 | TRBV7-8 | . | CASSSTNTEAFF | TGTGCCAGCAGCTCGACGAACACTGAAGCTTTCTTT
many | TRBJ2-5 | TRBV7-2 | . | CASSLRLGTQYF | TGTGCCAGCAGCCTCCGTCTAGGGACCCAGTACTTC
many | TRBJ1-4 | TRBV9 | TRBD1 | CASSVAQGNEKLFF | TGTGCCAGCAGCGTAGCACAGGGGAATGAAAAACTGTTTTTT